The sequence of this T cell receptor (beta chain) was determined in a study of long-term antiretroviral therapy in people with HIV. Germline CDR1 is MNHNY and CDR2 is SVGAGI (reference sequence). Unmatched junction bases numbered 10, after V lost 2 bases and J lost 11 bases. The CDR3 is 14 amino acids. Run at survey level, the immunoSEQ assay was version v3.0. Libraries were prepared by immunoSEQ multiplex PCR; TCRdb keeps only in-frame clonotypes and omits some of them. The sample has 17,000 or so clones; more than 60% are singletons. Sequencing used unsorted PBMCs, obtained approximately 2.1 years before starting antiretroviral therapy. The receptor comes from a man younger than 45 with HIV. This chain uses TRBV6-6 with TRBJ1-1; 8 nucleotides agree with TRBD1. CDR3 sequence reads: CASSYEDRVGSAFF. The CDR3 nucleotides are TGTGCCAGCAGTTACGAGGACAGGGTGGGGTCGGCTTTCTTT.